Each of the 25 T cell receptor beta chains below was sequenced from the same sample in a study of T cell responses to AZD1222 COVID-19 vaccine. The protocol was immunoSEQ multiplex PCR, while the TCRdb copy is restricted to in-frame clones and leaves out a portion. The data show about 130,000 clones, over 75% seen once. The starting material was peripheral blood, obtained on day 0 of AZD1222 vaccination. These receptors all stem from an adult in good health.

The V gene is TRBV19, the J gene TRBJ1-5; TRBD1 aligns across 10 bases. V lost 8 bases, J lost 4 bases, and 11 bases stayed unmatched. The germline gives CDR1 LNHDA, CDR2 SQIVND (reference sequence). CDR3 length: 16 amino acids. CDR3 DNA: TGTGCCAGTCACCGGGACAGGGGCAACCTGAATCAGCCCCAGCATTTT. Its protein is CASHRDRGNLNQPQHF.

In the case of this clone: Other DNA sequences in this sample translate to the same CDR3. This chain links TRBV5-1 with TRBJ1-1, with unresolved D. CDR1 and CDR2 from the germline V gene are SGHRS and YFSETQ. V dropped 0 bases and J dropped 0 bases, with 6 bases sitting between them. CDR3 length: 14 amino acids. CDR3 sequence reads: CASSLASMNTEAFF. DNA for the CDR3: TGCGCCAGCAGCTTGGCCAGCATGAACACTGAAGCTTTCTTT.

This clone has a single count. The chain combines TRBV6-2 or TRBV6-3 with TRBJ2-7; D is undetermined. CDR3 length: 12 amino acids. Germline lookup yields CDR1 MNHEY and CDR2 SVGEGT. V was pared by 3 bases and J by 5 bases, with 8 bases between. In DNA form, the CDR3 reads TGTGCCAGCAGTTATGTGGGTCACGAGCAGTACTTC. Translated: CASSYVGHEQYF.

This clone was detected a few times. The chain joins TRBV6-1 to TRBJ2-7; TRBD2 matches at 12 bases. This CDR3 spans 16 amino acids. Germline trimming cut 3 bases from V and 4 bases from J; bases unmatched to any gene: 7. CDR1 MNHNS and CDR2 SASEGT come from the germline V gene. CDR3 DNA sequence: TGTGCCAGCAGTGACCACACTAGCGGGGGGCGTTACGAGCAGTACTTC. Its protein product is CASSDHTSGGRYEQYF.

The CDR3 sequence: CASSFRGFNQPQHF. CDR3 in DNA: TGTGCCAGCAGTTTTCGAGGGTTCAATCAGCCCCAGCATTTT. The rearrangement links TRBV27 to TRBJ1-5; D gene ambiguous. Trimming took 3 bases from V and 3 from J, leaving 9 bases between them. The germline CDR1 and CDR2 sequences are MNHEY and SMNVEV (reference sequence). The CDR3 totals 14 residues.

This clone came up a few times. The V gene is TRBV7-9, the J gene TRBJ1-1; D might be TRBD1 (6 bases). The germline V gene encodes CDR1 SEHNR and CDR2 FQNEAQ (reference sequence). The length of the CDR3 is 14 residues. The ends were cut back, 5 bases at V and 0 bases at J, with 10 bases in the middle. The CDR3 sequence is CASSPRTVNTEAFF. CDR3 in DNA: TGTGCCAGCAGCCCCCGGACAGTGAACACTGAAGCTTTCTTT.

The chain has TRBV24-1 and TRBJ1-2; no clear D. This CDR3 comprises 15 residues. Per the germline V gene, CDR1 is KGHDR and CDR2 is SFDVKD. Trimming removed 8 bases at V and 0 bases at J, with 15 bases between. CDR3 bases: TGTGCCACCACGAGGTGCAGAACACCTAACTATGGCTACACCTTC. Protein sequence: CATTRCRTPNYGYTF.

The V and J genes are TRBV7-3 and TRBJ2-2, with TRBD2 as a possible D gene (5 bases). This CDR3 comprises 17 residues. V lost 5 bases to trimming and J lost 3 bases, with 19 bases between them. CDR1 is SGHTA and CDR2 is FQGTGA in the germline V gene. The CDR3 nucleotides read TGTGCCAGCAGCCAGGAGGTCTTGGGTTTGGACACCGGGGAGCTGTTTTTT. The encoded protein is CASSQEVLGLDTGELFF.

The CDR3 nucleotides read TGCGCCAGCAGCCAAGAGGGTCGAAGCTATGGCTACACCTTC. Its protein is CASSQEGRSYGYTF. The genes are TRBV4-3 and TRBJ1-2; no reliable D call. The CDR3 has 14 amino acids. V shed 0 bases and J shed 4 bases, with 9 bases lying between them. The germline gives CDR1 LGHNA, CDR2 YSLEER.

The chain recombines TRBV12-3 or TRBV12-4 with TRBJ2-1, with D possibly matching TRBD2 (6 bases). The CDR3 loop spans 13 amino acids. V was cut by 5 bases and J by 7 bases, with 12 bases left in between. For the CDR3, the DNA is TGTGCCAGCAGTGCTCCCGGAGGGAATGAGCAGTTCTTC. Translation: CASSAPGGNEQFF.

A remark on this clone: The sample contains more than one DNA sequence encoding this CDR3. V gene TRBV7-9 combines with J gene TRBJ1-1, with 7 bases aligning to TRBD1. The CDR3 is 14 residues long. Germline loops: CDR1 SEHNR, CDR2 FQNEAQ (reference sequence). V dropped 3 bases and J dropped 1; count of bases not matched to a gene: 2. The CDR3 protein is CASSLGQRNTEAFF. The DNA of the CDR3 is TGTGCCAGCAGCTTGGGACAGAGGAACACTGAAGCTTTCTTT.

The chain has TRBV6-1 and TRBJ2-2, with 10 bases identical to TRBD1. Looked up from germline, CDR1 is MNHNS and CDR2 is SASEGT. The V gene end was trimmed by 3 bases and the J gene end by 7 bases; junction bases not matched to a gene: 11. CDR3 length equals 17 residues. CDR3 DNA sequence: TGTGCCAGCAGTGAGTTATCCGACAGGGGGCTTGGCGGGGAGCTGTTTTTT. Protein sequence: CASSELSDRGLGGELFF.

The chain employs TRBV29-1 and TRBJ2-3, with D perhaps matching TRBD1 or TRBD2 (6 bases each). Trimming cost V 6 bases and J 5 bases, with 15 bases left between them. Germline V gives CDR1 SQVTM, CDR2 ANQGSEA. This CDR3 has 13 residues. CDR3 region: CSVEQGAGDTQYF. CDR3 nucleotide sequence: TGCAGCGTGGAACAGGGAGCGGGAGATACGCAGTATTTT.

This clone was counted a single time. The V call is TRBV7-9, the J call TRBJ2-3, with TRBD1 matching 7 bases. The CDR3 consists of 15 residues. Losses at the gene ends were 7 bases for V and 2 bases for J; bases not matched to a gene: 9. Looked up from germline, CDR1 is SEHNR and CDR2 is FQNEAQ (reference sequence). The CDR3 loop is CASILLGQSTDTQYF. CDR3 in DNA: TGTGCCAGCATCCTCCTGGGACAGTCCACAGATACGCAGTATTTT.

With regard to this clone: The sample has other DNA sequences that encode this CDR3 too. The V call is TRBV24-1, the J call TRBJ1-5; no clear D. CDR1 KGHDR and CDR2 SFDVKD come from the germline V gene. V was cut by 2 bases and J by 3 bases, with 1 base left in between. The CDR3 runs 12 residues. CDR3 nucleotide sequence: TGTGCCACCAGTGATTCCAATCAGCCCCAGCATTTT. It codes for CATSDSNQPQHF.

The rearrangement links TRBV5-7 to TRBJ1-5; weak D call: TRBD1 (5 bases). TRBV5-7 carries the ORF label, with uncertain function. V was pared by 0 bases and J by 7 bases, with 17 bases between. There are 16 residues in the CDR3. The CDR3 DNA sequence: TGTGCCAGCAGCTTGGGTCCTCGACAGAAAAAACAGCCCCAGCATTTT. Its translation: CASSLGPRQKKQPQHF.

The sample holds a few counts of this clone. The chain has TRBV19 and TRBJ2-7; TRBD1 is a possible D gene (5 bases). CDR1 is LNHDA, CDR2 SQIVND, per germline (reference sequence). The germline V and J ends were trimmed by 3 bases and 3 bases, with 12 bases remaining between them. The CDR3 covers 14 residues. CDR3 sequence reads: CASSMVGRVYEQYF. The DNA for the CDR3 is TGTGCCAGTAGTATGGTGGGCAGGGTCTACGAGCAGTACTTC. Full variable domain (missing parts from reference TRBV19 and TRBJ2-7): DGGITQSPKYLFRKEGQNVTLSCEQNLNHDAMYWYRQDPGQGLRLIYYSQIVNDFQKGDIAEGYSVSREKKESFPLTVTSAQKNPTAFYLCASSMVGRVYEQYFGPGTRLTVT.

The chain joins TRBV4-3 to TRBJ2-3; D perhaps matches TRBD1 (6 bases). Germline CDR1 and CDR2: LGHNA and YSLEER. V was shortened by 4 bases and J by 2 bases, with 10 bases between the two germline ends. The CDR3 spans 14 residues. The CDR3 protein is CASSRGQFTDTQYF. The DNA for the CDR3 is TGCGCCAGCAGCCGTGGACAGTTCACAGATACGCAGTATTTT.

The chain links TRBV18 to TRBJ2-5; 11 positions match TRBD2. V shed 2 bases and J 3 bases; nucleotides not matched to a gene: 2. This CDR3 is 15 amino acids long. CDR1 and CDR2 from the germline V gene are KGHSH and LQKENI. CDR3 sequence: CASSPSSGGKETQYF. As DNA, the CDR3 is TGTGCCAGCTCACCATCTAGCGGGGGGAAAGAGACCCAGTACTTC.

V gene TRBV3-1 (or the pseudogene TRBV3-2) combines with J gene TRBJ2-1; weak D call: TRBD1 (6 bases). V gave up 2 bases and J gave up 7 bases, with 12 bases separating them. Germline V CDR1 and CDR2: LGHDT, YNNKEL (reference sequence). The CDR3 extends over 14 amino acids. The CDR3 spells CASSQSFRGNEQFF. The CDR3 DNA reads TGTGCCAGCAGCCAAAGTTTTAGGGGGAATGAGCAGTTCTTC.

The genes are TRBV28 and TRBJ2-1; TRBD2 aligns across 13 bases. The CDR3 extends over 20 amino acids. Germline-derived CDR1 and CDR2 are MDHEN and SYDVKM. Trimming cost V 7 bases and J 6 bases; bases outside gene matches: 21. CDR3 bases: TGTGCCAGCACCCGCGGAAGGACTAGCGGGGGAATTTTACCCTCCAATGAGCAGTTCTTC. It yields the protein CASTRGRTSGGILPSNEQFF.

The genes are TRBV24-1 and TRBJ2-3; TRBD1 matches 8 bases. In germline, CDR1 is KGHDR, CDR2 SFDVKD. V was clipped by 4 bases and J by 1 base; unmatched bases: 6. This CDR3 region has 16 residues. The CDR3 region has the DNA TGTGCCACCAGTGACCCTGGACAGGGCGGCACAGATACGCAGTATTTT. Encoded protein: CATSDPGQGGTDTQYF.

V gene TRBV3-1 (or the pseudogene TRBV3-2) combines with J gene TRBJ2-3; D gene unclear. V dropped 0 bases and J dropped 2 bases, with 9 bases sitting between them. The CDR3 sequence is 15 residues long. CDR1 is LGHDT, CDR2 YNNKEL, per germline (reference sequence). In nucleotides, the CDR3 is TGTGCCAGCAGCCAAGATTTCCTAAACACAGATACGCAGTATTTT. Protein product: CASSQDFLNTDTQYF.

This clone came up once. CDR3 protein: CASSLSGGTNEKLFF. The CDR3 DNA reads TGTGCCAGCAGCTTATCCGGGGGTACCAATGAAAAACTGTTTTTT. The rearrangement uses TRBV7-9 and TRBJ1-4, with D perhaps matching TRBD1 (5 bases). The CDR3 runs 15 residues. Germline CDR1 SEHNR, CDR2 FQNEAQ (reference sequence). Trimming shortened V by 2 bases and J by 5 bases, and 12 bases separated the two germline ends.

Many counts were recorded for this clone. This rearrangement joins TRBV6-2 or TRBV6-3 to TRBJ1-5; D not resolved. Trimming pared 0 bases from V and 6 bases from J, leaving 9 bases between. Germline CDR1 MNHEY, CDR2 SVGEGT. The CDR3 is 14 amino acids. CDR3 in amino acids: CASSYSSEAQPQHF. CDR3 sequence (DNA): TGTGCCAGCAGTTACTCGTCGGAGGCTCAGCCCCAGCATTTT.